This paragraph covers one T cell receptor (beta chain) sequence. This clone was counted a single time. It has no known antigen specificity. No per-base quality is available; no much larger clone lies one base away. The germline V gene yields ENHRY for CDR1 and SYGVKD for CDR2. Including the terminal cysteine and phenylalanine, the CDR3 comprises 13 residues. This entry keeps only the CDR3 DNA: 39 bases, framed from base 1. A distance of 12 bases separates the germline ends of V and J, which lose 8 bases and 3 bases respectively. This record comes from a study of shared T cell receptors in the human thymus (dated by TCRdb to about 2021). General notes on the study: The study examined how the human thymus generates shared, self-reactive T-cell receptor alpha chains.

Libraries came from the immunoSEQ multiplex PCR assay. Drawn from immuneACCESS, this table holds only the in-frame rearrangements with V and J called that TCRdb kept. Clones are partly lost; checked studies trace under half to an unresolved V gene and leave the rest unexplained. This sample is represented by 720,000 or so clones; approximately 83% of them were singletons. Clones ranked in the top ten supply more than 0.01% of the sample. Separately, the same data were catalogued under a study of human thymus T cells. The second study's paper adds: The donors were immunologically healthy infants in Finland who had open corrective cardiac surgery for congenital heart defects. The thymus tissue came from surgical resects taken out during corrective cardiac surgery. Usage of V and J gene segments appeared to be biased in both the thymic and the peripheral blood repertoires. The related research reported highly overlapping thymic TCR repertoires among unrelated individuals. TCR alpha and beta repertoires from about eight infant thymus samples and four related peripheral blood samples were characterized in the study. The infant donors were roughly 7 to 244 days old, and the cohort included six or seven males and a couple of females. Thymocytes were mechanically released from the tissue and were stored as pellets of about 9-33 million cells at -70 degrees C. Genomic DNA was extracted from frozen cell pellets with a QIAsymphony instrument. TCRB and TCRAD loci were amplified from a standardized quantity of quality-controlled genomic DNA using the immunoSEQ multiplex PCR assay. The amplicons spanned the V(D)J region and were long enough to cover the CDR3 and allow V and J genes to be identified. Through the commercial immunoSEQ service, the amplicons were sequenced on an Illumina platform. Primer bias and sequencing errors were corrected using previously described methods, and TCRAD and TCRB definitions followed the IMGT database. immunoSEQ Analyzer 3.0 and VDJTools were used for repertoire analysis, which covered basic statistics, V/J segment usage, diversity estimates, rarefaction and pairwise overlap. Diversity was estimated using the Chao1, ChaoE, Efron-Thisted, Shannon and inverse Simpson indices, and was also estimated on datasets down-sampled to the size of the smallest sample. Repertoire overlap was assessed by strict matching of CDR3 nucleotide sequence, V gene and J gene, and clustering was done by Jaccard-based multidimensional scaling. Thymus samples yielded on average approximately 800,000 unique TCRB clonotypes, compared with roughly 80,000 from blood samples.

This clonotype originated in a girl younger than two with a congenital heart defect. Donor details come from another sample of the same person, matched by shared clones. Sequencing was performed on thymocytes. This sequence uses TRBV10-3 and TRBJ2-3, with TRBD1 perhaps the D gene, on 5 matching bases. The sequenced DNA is TGTGCCATCGGTCAGGGCGGAACAGATACGCAGTATTTT. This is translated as CAIGQGGTDTQYF.